This is a list of T cell receptor beta chains from one sample in a study of radiotherapy plus CTLA-4 blockade in lung cancer. The repertoire was sequenced with immunoSEQ multiplex PCR; TCRdb's copy has only in-frame clones and lacks some. The sample lists more than 55,000 clones; over 70% were seen once. This specimen consisted of peripheral blood, obtained from a patient treated with radiotherapy plus ipilimumab. These receptors were taken from a human donor with non-small cell lung cancer who had a partial response to radiotherapy plus ipilimumab. Each CDR3 is given with its conserved first and last residue. The D gene is left open where the match is weak. Expanded clones get a size class; other rows say once, few or many, or leave the size out.

TGTGCCAGCAGTCTTCAGCTTCCGGACATATCCACCGGGGAGCTGTTTTTT CASSLQLPDISTGELFF . TRBV7-9 . TRBJ2-2
TGTGCCAGCAGTTCGAACTATGGCTACACCTTC CASSSNYGYTF few TRBV28 . TRBJ1-2
TGCGCCAGCAGCCGCCTCTTCGGGGGGGCCATCTCCTACGAGCAGTACTTC CASSRLFGGAISYEQYF . TRBV4-1 TRBD2 TRBJ2-7
TGCGCCAGCAGCTTGGCCGGGAGCGGGATGCAAGAGACCCAGTACTTC CASSLAGSGMQETQYF few TRBV5-1 TRBD2 TRBJ2-5
TGTGCCAGCAGTTACTCTGGACAGGGCCATCAGCCCCAGCATTTT CASSYSGQGHQPQHF . TRBV6-5 TRBD1 TRBJ1-5
TGTGCCAGCAGCTCCCCTTACGCCCCCGGGACTAGGCTCTACGAGCAGTACTTC CASSSPYAPGTRLYEQYF . TRBV7-2 TRBD2 TRBJ2-7
TGTGCCATCAGTGACCAGGTACGGCGCACAGATACGCAGTATTTT CAISDQVRRTDTQYF . TRBV10-3 . TRBJ2-3
TGTGCCAGTAGTATTGAAGGGACAAGTATATATTTT CASSIEGTSIYF . TRBV19 . TRBJ1-3
TGCGCCAGCATCCCTAGACCAGGGGACTACGAGCAGTACTTC CASIPRPGDYEQYF few TRBV5-1 . TRBJ2-7
TGTGCCAGCAGCGAAGAGGGACAGGGGGCTGGAAACACCATATATTTT CASSEEGQGAGNTIYF . TRBV5-5 TRBD1 TRBJ1-3
TGTGCCAGCAGTAACATATACGAGCAGTACTTC CASSNIYEQYF . TRBV27 . TRBJ2-7
TGCGCCAGCAGCCAAGTACCAGAGGCGGTCGCAGATACGCAGTATTTT CASSQVPEAVADTQYF few TRBV4-1 . TRBJ2-3
TGTGCCAGCAGTGCTCTAGCGGCCCCGGGGGAGACCCAGTACTTC CASSALAAPGETQYF . TRBV2 TRBD2 TRBJ2-5
TGTGCCAGCAGCTTGTCCAGGAGGGATAACGAGCAGTACTTC CASSLSRRDNEQYF . TRBV5-4 . TRBJ2-7
TGTGCCAGCAGTTCCATCGGGATCAATTACAATGAGCAGTTCTTC CASSSIGINYNEQFF . TRBV27 . TRBJ2-1
TGCGCCAGCAGCTTGGATCCGTCCTCCTACGAGCAGTACTTC CASSLDPSSYEQYF few TRBV5-1 . TRBJ2-7
TGTGCCAGCAGCCCTGCGGCTAGCGGGGGAAATGAGCAGTTCTTC CASSPAASGGNEQFF . TRBV7-2 TRBD2 TRBJ2-1
TGTGCCGTACTGTCGGGGGGCTATAATTCACCCCTCCACTTT CAVLSGGYNSPLHF . TRBV6-6 . TRBJ1-6
TGCGCCAGCAGCCAAGCCCTTCCTACAGCCACCGGCGAGCAGTACTTC CASSQALPTATGEQYF once TRBV4-1 . TRBJ2-7
TGTGCCAGCAGCAAAGGACCCAGGAATGCCCGGTTTGAGCAGTACTTC CASSKGPRNARFEQYF . TRBV21-1 . TRBJ2-7
TGTGCCAGCAGTGGCCAAATTTCCAGGGGAAATCAGCCCCAGCATTTT CASSGQISRGNQPQHF . TRBV6-4 . TRBJ1-5
TGTGCCAGCAGGAAAGGACTAGCTGGCGAGACCCAGTACTTC CASRKGLAGETQYF . TRBV7-2 TRBD2 TRBJ2-5
TGCAGCGTTGAAGATCGGTCGGTAATGAACACTGAAGCTTTCTTT CSVEDRSVMNTEAFF . TRBV29-1 . TRBJ1-1
TGTGCCAGCAGCGCAACTAGCGGGGGGGCTGGAAGCACAGATACGCAGTATTTT CASSATSGGAGSTDTQYF . TRBV9 TRBD2 TRBJ2-3
TGTGCCAGCGGGCGGGAGCAGGGCCCTACCTATAATTCACCCCTCCACTTT CASGREQGPTYNSPLHF . TRBV5-5 . TRBJ1-6
TGTGCCAGCAGCCCTAGGGGGGGGAGCTCCTACAATGAGCAGTTCTTC CASSPRGGSSYNEQFF . TRBV7-9 . TRBJ2-1
TGTGCCAGCAGCTACGAACAGGGTCACCCAGATACGCAGTATTTT CASSYEQGHPDTQYF few TRBV5-6 . TRBJ2-3
TGTGCCAGCAGTCCCCGACAGAGAGGCTACACCTTC CASSPRQRGYTF . TRBV28 . TRBJ1-2
TGTGCCAGCAGCGTAGGCGGGGGTAACTCCTACGAGCAGTACTTC CASSVGGGNSYEQYF once TRBV9 TRBD2 TRBJ2-7
TGTGCCAGCAGTTACTTAGCGCCCAGCAATGAGCAGTTCTTC CASSYLAPSNEQFF . TRBV6-5 . TRBJ2-1
TGTGCCAGCAGTTTCATTTCGGGAGGTAATTCACCCCTCCACTTT CASSFISGGNSPLHF . TRBV28 . TRBJ1-6
TGTGCCAGCAGAATTACAGGGAACACTGAAGCTTTCTTT CASRITGNTEAFF . TRBV6-1 . TRBJ1-1